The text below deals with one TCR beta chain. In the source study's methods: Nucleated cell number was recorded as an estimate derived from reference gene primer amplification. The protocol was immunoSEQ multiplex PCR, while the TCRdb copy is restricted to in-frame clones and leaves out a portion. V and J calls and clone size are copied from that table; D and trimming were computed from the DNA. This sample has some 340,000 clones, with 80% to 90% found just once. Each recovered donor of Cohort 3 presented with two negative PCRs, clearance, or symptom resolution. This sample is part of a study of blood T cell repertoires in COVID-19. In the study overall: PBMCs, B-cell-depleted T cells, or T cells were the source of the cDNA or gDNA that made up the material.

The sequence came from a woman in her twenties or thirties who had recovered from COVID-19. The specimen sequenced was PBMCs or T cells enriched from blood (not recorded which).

The CDR3 here is CASSGGGVSPLHF. The CDR3 coding sequence is TGCGCCAGCAGCGGCGGGGGAGTTTCACCCCTCCACTTT. The J gene is TRBJ1-6, the V gene TRBV5-1; D is perhaps TRBD1 (5 bases). Trimming removed 4 bases from V and 9 bases from J, with 11 bases in between. Germline V gene lookup returns CDR1 SGHRS and CDR2 YFSETQ. The CDR3 runs to 13 residues.